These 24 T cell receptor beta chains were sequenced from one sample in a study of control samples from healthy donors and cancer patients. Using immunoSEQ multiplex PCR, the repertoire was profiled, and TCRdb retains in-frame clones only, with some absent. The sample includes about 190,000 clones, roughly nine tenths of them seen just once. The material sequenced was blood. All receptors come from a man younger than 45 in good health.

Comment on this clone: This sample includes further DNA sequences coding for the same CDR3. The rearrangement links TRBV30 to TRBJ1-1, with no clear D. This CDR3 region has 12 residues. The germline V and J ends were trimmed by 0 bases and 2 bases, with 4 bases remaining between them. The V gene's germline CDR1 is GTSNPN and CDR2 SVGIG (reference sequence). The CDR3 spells CAWSVSNTEAFF. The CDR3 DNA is TGTGCCTGGAGTGTGAGTAACACTGAAGCTTTCTTT.

The DNA for the CDR3 is TGTGCCTGGAGTCCTAAGTCAGTCTCTAATTCACCCCTCCACTTT. The encoded protein is CAWSPKSVSNSPLHF. This rearrangement joins TRBV30 to TRBJ1-6; no reliable D call. CDR3 size: 15 residues. V lost 2 bases and J 6 bases, leaving 14 bases between the germline ends. The germline V gene has CDR1 GTSNPN and CDR2 SVGIG (reference sequence).

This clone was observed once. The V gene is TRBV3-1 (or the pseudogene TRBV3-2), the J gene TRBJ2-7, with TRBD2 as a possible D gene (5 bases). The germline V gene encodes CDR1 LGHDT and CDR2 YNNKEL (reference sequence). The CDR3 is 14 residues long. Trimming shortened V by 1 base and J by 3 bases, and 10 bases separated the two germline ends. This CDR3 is CASSQGGANYEQYF. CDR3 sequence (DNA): TGTGCCAGCAGCCAAGGGGGAGCTAACTACGAGCAGTACTTC.

The CDR3 region is CASSPLRLAGVTSYEQYF. CDR3 nucleotide sequence: TGTGCCAGCAGTCCCCTCAGACTAGCGGGGGTTACCTCCTACGAGCAGTACTTC. The J gene is TRBJ2-7, the V gene TRBV6-6; 12 bases are shared with TRBD2. The CDR3 has 18 residues. The J segment lost 0 bases and the V segment lost 5 bases, leaving 11 bases of the junction unmatched. Germline V lookup: CDR1 MNHNY, CDR2 SVGAGI (reference sequence).

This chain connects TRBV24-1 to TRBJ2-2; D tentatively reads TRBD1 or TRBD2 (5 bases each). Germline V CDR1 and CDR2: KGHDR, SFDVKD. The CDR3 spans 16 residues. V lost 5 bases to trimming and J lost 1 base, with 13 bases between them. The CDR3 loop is CATSVGAGKNTGELFF. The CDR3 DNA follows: TGTGCCACCAGTGTCGGGGCAGGGAAGAACACCGGGGAGCTGTTTTTT.

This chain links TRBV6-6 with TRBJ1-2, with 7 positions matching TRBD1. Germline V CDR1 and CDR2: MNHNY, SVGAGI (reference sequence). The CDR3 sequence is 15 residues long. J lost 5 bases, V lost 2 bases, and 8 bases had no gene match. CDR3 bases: TGTGCCAGCAGTTACACGGACAGGAGACAGTATGGCTACACCTTC. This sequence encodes CASSYTDRRQYGYTF.

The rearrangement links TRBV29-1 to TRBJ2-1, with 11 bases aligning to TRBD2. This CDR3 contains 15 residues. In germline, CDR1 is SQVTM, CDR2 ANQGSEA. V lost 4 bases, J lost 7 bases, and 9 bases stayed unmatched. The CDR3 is CSVAFLAGGANEQFF. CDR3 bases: TGCAGCGTTGCATTCCTAGCGGGGGGAGCGAATGAGCAGTTCTTC.

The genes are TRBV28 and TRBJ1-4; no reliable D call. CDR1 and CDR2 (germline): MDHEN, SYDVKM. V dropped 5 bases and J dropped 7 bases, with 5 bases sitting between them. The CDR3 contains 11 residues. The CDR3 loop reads CASSTSEKLFF. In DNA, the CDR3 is TGTGCCAGCAGTACGTCTGAAAAACTGTTTTTT.

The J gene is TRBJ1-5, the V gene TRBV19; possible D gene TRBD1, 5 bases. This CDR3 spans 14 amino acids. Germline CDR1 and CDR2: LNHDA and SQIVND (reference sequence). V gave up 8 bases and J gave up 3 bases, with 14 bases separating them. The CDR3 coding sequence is TGTGCCAGTTCCGGGACGGCTCTCAATCAGCCCCAGCATTTT. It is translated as CASSGTALNQPQHF.

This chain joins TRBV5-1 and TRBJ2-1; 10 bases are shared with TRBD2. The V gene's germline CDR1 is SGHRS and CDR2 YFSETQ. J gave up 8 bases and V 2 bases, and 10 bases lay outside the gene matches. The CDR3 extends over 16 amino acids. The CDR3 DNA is TGCGCCAGCAGCTTCCCGGTAGCGGGGGGTTTCGATGAGCAGTTCTTC. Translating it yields CASSFPVAGGFDEQFF.

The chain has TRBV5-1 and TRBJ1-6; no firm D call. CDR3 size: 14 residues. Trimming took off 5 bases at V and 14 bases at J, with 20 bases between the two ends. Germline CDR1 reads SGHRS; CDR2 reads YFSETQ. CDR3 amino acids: CASRVTDGSMALHF. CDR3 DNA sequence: TGCGCCAGCAGGGTTACCGACGGCTCAATGGCCCTCCACTTT.

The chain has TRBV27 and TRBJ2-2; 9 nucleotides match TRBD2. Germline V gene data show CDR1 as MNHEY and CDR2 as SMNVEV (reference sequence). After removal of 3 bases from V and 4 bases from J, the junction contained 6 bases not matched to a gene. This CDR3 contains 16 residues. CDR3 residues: CASSFALAGFTGELFF. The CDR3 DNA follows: TGTGCCAGCAGTTTCGCGCTAGCGGGGTTCACCGGGGAGCTGTTTTTT.

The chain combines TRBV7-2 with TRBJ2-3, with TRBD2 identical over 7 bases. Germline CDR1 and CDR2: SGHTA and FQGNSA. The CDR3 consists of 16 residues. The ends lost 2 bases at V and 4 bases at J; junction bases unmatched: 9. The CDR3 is CASSLSAGPRPDTQYF. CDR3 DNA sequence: TGTGCCAGCAGCTTATCAGCGGGGCCCCGTCCAGATACGCAGTATTTT.

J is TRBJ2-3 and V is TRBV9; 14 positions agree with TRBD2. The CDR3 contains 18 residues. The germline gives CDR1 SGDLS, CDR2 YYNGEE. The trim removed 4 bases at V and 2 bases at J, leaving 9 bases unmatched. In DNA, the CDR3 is TGTGCCAGCAGCTTGACTAGCGGGGGGGCCCCCCCCACAGATACGCAGTATTTT. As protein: CASSLTSGGAPPTDTQYF.

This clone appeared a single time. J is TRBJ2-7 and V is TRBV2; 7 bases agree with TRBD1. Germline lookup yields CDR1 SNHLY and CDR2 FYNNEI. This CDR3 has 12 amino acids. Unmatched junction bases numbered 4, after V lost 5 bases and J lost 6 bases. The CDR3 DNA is TGTGCCAGCAGTTCGACAGGGATCGAGCAGTACTTC. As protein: CASSSTGIEQYF.

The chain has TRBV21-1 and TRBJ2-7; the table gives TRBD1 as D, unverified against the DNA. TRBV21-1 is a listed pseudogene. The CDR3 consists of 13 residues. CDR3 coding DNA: TGTGCCAGTTCAGACAGGGGGCTCTACGAGCAGTACTTC. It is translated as CASSDRGLYEQYF.

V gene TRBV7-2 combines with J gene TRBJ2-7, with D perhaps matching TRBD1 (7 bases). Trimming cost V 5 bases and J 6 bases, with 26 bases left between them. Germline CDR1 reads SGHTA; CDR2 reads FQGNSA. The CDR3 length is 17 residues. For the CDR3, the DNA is TGTGCCAGCAGCCCGAGACAGGGCGGGGTATTGGGCCTCGAGCAGTACTTC. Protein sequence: CASSPRQGGVLGLEQYF.

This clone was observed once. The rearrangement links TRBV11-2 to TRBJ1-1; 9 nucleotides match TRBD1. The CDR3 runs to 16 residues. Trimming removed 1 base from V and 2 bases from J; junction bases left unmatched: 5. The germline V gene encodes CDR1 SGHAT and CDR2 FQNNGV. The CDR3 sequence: CASSLGGTGSNTEAFF. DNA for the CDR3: TGTGCCAGCAGCTTAGGAGGGACAGGGAGCAACACTGAAGCTTTCTTT.

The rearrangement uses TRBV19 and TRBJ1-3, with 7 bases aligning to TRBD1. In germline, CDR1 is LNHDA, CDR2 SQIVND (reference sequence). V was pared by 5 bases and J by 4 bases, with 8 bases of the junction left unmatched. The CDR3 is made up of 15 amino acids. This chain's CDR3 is CASSATGTAGNTIYF. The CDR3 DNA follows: TGTGCCAGTAGTGCCACCGGGACAGCGGGAAACACCATATATTTT.

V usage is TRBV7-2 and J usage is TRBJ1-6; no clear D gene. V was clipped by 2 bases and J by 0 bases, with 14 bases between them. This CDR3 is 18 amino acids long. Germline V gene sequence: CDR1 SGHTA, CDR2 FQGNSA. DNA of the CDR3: TGTGCCAGCAGCTTATCACCCCAGAGGAGCTCCTATAATTCACCCCTCCACTTT. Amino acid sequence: CASSLSPQRSSYNSPLHF.

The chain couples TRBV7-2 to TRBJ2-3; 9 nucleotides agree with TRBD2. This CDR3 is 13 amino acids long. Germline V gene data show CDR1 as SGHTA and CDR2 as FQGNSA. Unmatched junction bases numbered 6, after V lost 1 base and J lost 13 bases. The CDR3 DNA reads TGTGCCAGCAGCTTAGAGGGGCGGGGGGGCAAGTATTTT. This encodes CASSLEGRGGKYF.

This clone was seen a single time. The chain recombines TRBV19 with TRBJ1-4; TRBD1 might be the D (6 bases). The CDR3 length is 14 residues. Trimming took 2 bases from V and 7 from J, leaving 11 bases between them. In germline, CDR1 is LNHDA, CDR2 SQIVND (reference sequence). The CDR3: CASSINRVAEKLFF. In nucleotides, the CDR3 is TGTGCCAGTAGTATAAACAGGGTTGCTGAAAAACTGTTTTTT.

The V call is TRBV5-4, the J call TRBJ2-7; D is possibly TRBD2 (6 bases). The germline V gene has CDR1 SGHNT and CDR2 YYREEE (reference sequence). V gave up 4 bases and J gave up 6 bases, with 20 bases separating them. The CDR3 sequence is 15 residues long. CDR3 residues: CASSATGTAFLEQYF. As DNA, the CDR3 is TGTGCCAGCAGCGCTACCGGGACTGCATTCCTCGAGCAGTACTTC.

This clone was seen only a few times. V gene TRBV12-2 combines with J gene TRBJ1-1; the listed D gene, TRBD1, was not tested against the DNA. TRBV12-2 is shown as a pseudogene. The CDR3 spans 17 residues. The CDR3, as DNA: TGTGCAAGTCGCTTAGGAGGCCCCAGGGGGCGCGTCACTGAAGCTTTCTTT. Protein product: CASRLGGPRGRVTEAFF.